What follows are 19 T cell receptor beta chains derived from one specimen sequenced in a study of blood T cell repertoires in COVID-19. TCRdb's copy holds only in-frame clones and misses some; the assay was immunoSEQ multiplex PCR. This table has fewer than 150,000 clones, roughly 84% appearing once. Sample: peripheral blood. The receptors were sampled from a woman aged 25-40 years who had recovered from COVID-19.

The rearrangement uses TRBV7-2 and TRBJ2-7, with D unresolved. CDR1 SGHTA and CDR2 FQGNSA come from the germline V gene. This CDR3 has 14 amino acids. Trimming pared 0 bases from V and 2 bases from J, leaving 8 bases between. This CDR3 is CASSLARRTYEQYF. DNA of the CDR3: TGTGCCAGCAGCTTAGCGCGGCGGACCTACGAGCAGTACTTC.

This rearrangement joins TRBV29-1 to TRBJ2-3; unclear D gene. V lost 6 bases, J lost 2 bases, and 3 bases lay in between. CDR3 size: 10 residues. Germline V gene data show CDR1 as SQVTM and CDR2 as ANQGSEA. The CDR3 spells CSVNTDTQYF. DNA for the CDR3: TGCAGCGTCAACACAGATACGCAGTATTTT.

This sequence joins TRBV7-8 and TRBJ2-3; maybe TRBD2 (6 bases). Germline-derived CDR1 and CDR2 are SGHVS and FQNEAQ. The CDR3 runs 15 residues. Trimming took 4 bases from V and 2 from J, leaving 13 bases between them. The CDR3: CASSSPGEPTDTQYF. Written as DNA, the CDR3 is TGTGCCAGCAGCTCCCCGGGAGAACCCACAGATACGCAGTATTTT.

As to this clone: Other DNA sequences in this specimen translate into the identical CDR3. V usage is TRBV6-5 and J usage is TRBJ1-1; 8 positions agree with TRBD1. J was trimmed by 1 base and V by 6 bases; bases with no gene match: 4. From germline, CDR1 is MNHEY and CDR2 SVGAGI. This CDR3 spans 14 amino acids. The CDR3 loop is CASRRTGTNTEAFF. CDR3 coding DNA: TGTGCCAGCAGGAGGACAGGGACGAACACTGAAGCTTTCTTT.

The chain links TRBV4-1 to TRBJ1-3, with no clear D. This CDR3 spans 17 amino acids. Trimming stripped 1 base from V and 0 bases from J, with 13 bases between. Germline CDR1 reads MGHRA; CDR2 reads YSYEKL. The CDR3 loop is CASSQVSGGSSGNTIYF. The DNA of the CDR3 is TGCGCCAGCAGCCAAGTTTCAGGAGGGAGCTCTGGAAACACCATATATTTT.

The chain is built from TRBV12-5 and TRBJ2-7; maybe TRBD1 (5 bases). CDR1 and CDR2 (germline): LGHNT, FRNRAP. Trimming cost V 7 bases and J 0 bases, with 13 bases left between them. The CDR3 spans 14 residues. CDR3 sequence reads: CASAPWGSSYEQYF. CDR3 in DNA: TGTGCTAGTGCCCCTTGGGGCAGCTCCTACGAGCAGTACTTC.

The CDR3 nucleotides read TGTGCCAGCAGCTTGGACAGGGCCCCACCTGGAAACACCATATATTTT. Residues: CASSLDRAPPGNTIYF. V gene TRBV5-6 combines with J gene TRBJ1-3, with D possibly TRBD1 on 6 matching bases. This CDR3 has 16 residues. Germline loops: CDR1 SGHDT, CDR2 YYEEEE. V gave up 0 bases and J gave up 2 bases, with 12 bases separating them.

The chain is built from TRBV11-2 and TRBJ2-3; TRBD2 matches at 7 bases. The CDR3 totals 14 residues. The germline CDR1 and CDR2 sequences are SGHAT and FQNNGV. V dropped 1 base and J dropped 4; count of bases not matched to a gene: 2. CDR3 DNA: TGTGCCAGCAGCTTAGGGGGGGGATCAGATACGCAGTATTTT. It codes for CASSLGGGSDTQYF.

The chain couples TRBV27 to TRBJ1-1, with D uncertain. The CDR3 is 15 residues long. The V end was cut by 4 bases, the J end by 1 base, with 13 bases between. Germline-derived CDR1 and CDR2 are MNHEY and SMNVEV (reference sequence). The CDR3 nucleotides read TGTGCCAGCAGTTGGTCTCCGGACTCGAACACTGAAGCTTTCTTT. Encoded protein: CASSWSPDSNTEAFF.

CDR3 region: CASRSPSGRAEDTQYF. Written as DNA, the CDR3 is TGTGCCAGCAGATCTCCCTCCGGGAGGGCAGAAGATACGCAGTATTTT. The gene calls are TRBV6-6 and TRBJ2-3, with 8 bases lining up with TRBD2. CDR1 MNHNY and CDR2 SVGAGI come from the germline V gene (reference sequence). The CDR3 has 16 residues. The ends lost 6 bases at V and 5 bases at J; junction bases unmatched: 13.

This sequence joins TRBV2 and TRBJ2-1; D is possibly TRBD2 (5 bases). Trimming removed 5 bases from V and 8 bases from J, with 13 bases in between. The CDR3 sequence is 13 residues long. Germline lookup yields CDR1 SNHLY and CDR2 FYNNEI. Here the CDR3 DNA reads TGTGCCAGCAGTCGCACCCTGCGGGATGAGCAGTTCTTC. Its protein product is CASSRTLRDEQFF.

This clone was seen a handful of times. The genes are TRBV19 and TRBJ2-7, with 7 positions matching TRBD1. This CDR3 comprises 13 residues. The germline gives CDR1 LNHDA, CDR2 SQIVND (reference sequence). After removal of 5 bases from V and 3 bases from J, the junction contained 4 bases not matched to a gene. The CDR3 bases are TGTGCCAGTAGTTTTACAGGGGACTACGAGCAGTACTTC. It specifies CASSFTGDYEQYF.

The chain recombines TRBV6-4 with TRBJ2-1; D ambiguous. CDR1 is MRHNA and CDR2 is SNTAGT in the germline V gene. The CDR3 runs 12 residues. The germline V and J ends were trimmed by 8 bases and 4 bases, with 9 bases remaining between them. The CDR3 nucleotides read TGTGCCAGCCCCCTAGAGTACAATGAGCAGTTCTTC. This sequence encodes CASPLEYNEQFF.

The chain combines TRBV2 with TRBJ2-2; 9 bases agree with TRBD2. The germline CDR1 and CDR2 sequences are SNHLY and FYNNEI. The junction had 3 bases not matched to a gene; V was cut back by 6 bases and J by 1 base. This CDR3 region has 15 residues. The DNA for the CDR3 is TGTGCCAGCAGGGAGACTAGCGGGAACACCGGGGAGCTGTTTTTT. This encodes CASRETSGNTGELFF.

The V gene is TRBV27, the J gene TRBJ1-2; 10 positions agree with TRBD1. The CDR3 consists of 15 residues. V trimming: 5 bases; J trimming: 4 bases; junction bases outside the gene matches: 7. Germline CDR1 is MNHEY and CDR2 is SMNVEV (reference sequence). This CDR3 is CASSPGTGVSYGYTF. The CDR3 DNA sequence: TGTGCCAGCAGTCCAGGGACAGGGGTCTCCTATGGCTACACCTTC.

CDR3 protein: CASSLSTGANTEAFF. CDR3 nucleotide sequence: TGTGCCAGCAGTTTATCGACAGGCGCGAACACTGAAGCTTTCTTT. J is TRBJ1-1 and V is TRBV27; TRBD1 is a possible D gene (6 bases). The CDR3 contains 15 residues. Trimming took 0 bases from V and 1 from J, leaving 9 bases between them. CDR1 is MNHEY, CDR2 SMNVEV, per germline (reference sequence).

The CDR3 region has the DNA TGTGCCAGCAGCCAAAGGGGACAGGGGACCTACGAGCAGTACTTC. Its translation is CASSQRGQGTYEQYF. The chain recombines TRBV2 with TRBJ2-7, with 10 bases matching TRBD1. Germline V CDR1 and CDR2: SNHLY, FYNNEI. V lost 6 bases, J lost 2 bases, and 7 bases stayed unmatched. This CDR3 contains 15 residues.

This chain connects TRBV5-6 to TRBJ2-2, with 7 bases that match TRBD2. CDR1 and CDR2 from the germline V gene are SGHDT and YYEEEE. The CDR3 has 15 residues. V lost 5 bases, J lost 5 bases, and 9 bases stayed unmatched. The CDR3 sequence is CASRLLPSGTGELFF. CDR3 bases: TGTGCCAGCAGGCTTTTGCCTAGCGGTACCGGGGAGCTGTTTTTT.

The rearrangement links TRBV7-8 to TRBJ2-7, with D perhaps matching TRBD1 (5 bases). Trimming took off 5 bases at V and 6 bases at J, with 20 bases between the two ends. The CDR3 has 15 residues. The germline V gene has CDR1 SGHVS and CDR2 FQNEAQ. The DNA for the CDR3 is TGTGCCAGCAGCCCAAGCCACCTTCGACAGAGCGAGCAGTACTTC. As protein: CASSPSHLRQSEQYF.